This TCR beta chain stems from a study of blood T cell repertoires in COVID-19. Study context: The origin of the acute and convalescent COVID-19 samples was the United States, Italy and Spain. T cells, B-cell-depleted T cells, or PBMCs supplied cDNA or gDNA.

Sequencing was performed with immunoSEQ multiplex PCR; in TCRdb, only in-frame clones are kept and a portion is missing. The table includes around 120,000 clones, approximately 82% detected once. This clone was observed many times. The receptor was derived from a man between 65 and 80 years old with active or convalescent COVID-19. Sample: peripheral blood.

For the CDR3, the DNA is TGTGCCAGCAGTCCCGATGGAGAGGGCTCCTACGAGCAGTACTTC. Translating gives CASSPDGEGSYEQYF. The chain couples TRBV27 to TRBJ2-7; D possibly corresponds to TRBD2 (5 bases). Deletions cut 5 bases from V and 0 bases from J, with 14 bases between. Germline V gene data show CDR1 as MNHEY and CDR2 as SMNVEV (reference sequence). The CDR3 is 15 residues long.